Sequencing of this T cell receptor beta chain was carried out in a study of T cell clonotyping in hematopoietic cell transplantation. Study-level points and caveats: CD4 and CD8 repertoire contributions could not be separated without sorting. Broader posttransplant TCR repertoire diversity was predicted by graft donor and pretransplant recipient Inverse Simpson Index values. Few recipient clonotypes overlapped donors; over 95% were de novo at given depth.

Produced via immunoSEQ multiplex PCR; TCRdb's table is partial and in-frame only. The sample contains roughly 16,000 clones, nearly 95% of which appear only once. Remarks on this clone: Its specificity is not known.

This CDR3 has 13 residues. CDR1 GTSNPN and CDR2 SVGIG come from the germline V gene (reference sequence). The V end lost 2 bases, the J end lost 3 bases, and 10 bases lay between the germline ends. This TCR was recovered from a man aged 35 to 55 in good health. Some clones in this sample may be carry-over from other donors' samples. The sequenced sample consisted of peripheral blood mononuclear cells. This chain uses TRBV30 with TRBJ1-2, with TRBD1 as a possible D gene (6 bases). DNA of the CDR3: TGTGCCTGGAGTTGGGGGCGCGACTATGGCTACACCTTC. Translating it yields CAWSWGRDYGYTF.